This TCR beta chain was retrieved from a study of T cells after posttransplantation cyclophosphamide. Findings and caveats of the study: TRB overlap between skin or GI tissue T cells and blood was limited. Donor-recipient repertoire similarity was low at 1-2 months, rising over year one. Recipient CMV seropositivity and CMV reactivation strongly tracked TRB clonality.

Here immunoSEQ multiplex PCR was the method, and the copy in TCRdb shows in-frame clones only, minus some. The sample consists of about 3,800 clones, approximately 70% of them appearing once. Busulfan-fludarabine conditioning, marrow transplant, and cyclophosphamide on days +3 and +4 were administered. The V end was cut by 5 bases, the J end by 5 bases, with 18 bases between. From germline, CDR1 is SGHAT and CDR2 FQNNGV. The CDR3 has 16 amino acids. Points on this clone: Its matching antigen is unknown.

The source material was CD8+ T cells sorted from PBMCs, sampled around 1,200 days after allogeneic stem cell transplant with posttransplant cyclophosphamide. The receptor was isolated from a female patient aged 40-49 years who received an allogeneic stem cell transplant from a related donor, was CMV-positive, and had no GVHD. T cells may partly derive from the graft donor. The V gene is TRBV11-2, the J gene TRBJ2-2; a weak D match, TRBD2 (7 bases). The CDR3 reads CASSLLRGGGTGELFF. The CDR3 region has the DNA TGTGCCAGCAGCCTTTTAAGGGGGGGAGGGACCGGGGAGCTGTTTTTT.